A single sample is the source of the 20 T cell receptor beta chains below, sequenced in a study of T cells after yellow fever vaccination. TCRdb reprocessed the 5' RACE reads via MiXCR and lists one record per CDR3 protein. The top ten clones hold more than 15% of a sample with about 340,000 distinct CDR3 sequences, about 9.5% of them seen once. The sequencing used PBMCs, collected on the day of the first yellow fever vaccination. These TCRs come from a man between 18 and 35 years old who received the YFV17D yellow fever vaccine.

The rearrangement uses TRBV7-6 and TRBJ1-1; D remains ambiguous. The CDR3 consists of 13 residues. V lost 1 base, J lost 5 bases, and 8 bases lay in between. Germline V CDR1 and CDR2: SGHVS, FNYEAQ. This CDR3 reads CASSLDFGTEAFF. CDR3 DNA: TGTGCCAGCAGCTTAGATTTTGGGACTGAAGCTTTCTTT.

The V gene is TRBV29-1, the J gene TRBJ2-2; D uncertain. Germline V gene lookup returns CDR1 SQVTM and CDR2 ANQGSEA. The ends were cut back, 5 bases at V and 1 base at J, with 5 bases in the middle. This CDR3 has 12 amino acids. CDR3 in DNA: TGCAGCGTTTCCGAGAACACCGGGGAGCTGTTTTTT. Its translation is CSVSENTGELFF.

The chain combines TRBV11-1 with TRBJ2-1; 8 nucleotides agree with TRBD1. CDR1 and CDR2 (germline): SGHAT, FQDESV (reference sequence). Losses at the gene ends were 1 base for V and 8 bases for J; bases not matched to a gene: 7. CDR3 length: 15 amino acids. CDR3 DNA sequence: TGTGCCAGCAGCTTAGGCAGGGGGCGGTGGGATGAGCAGTTCTTC. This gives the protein CASSLGRGRWDEQFF.

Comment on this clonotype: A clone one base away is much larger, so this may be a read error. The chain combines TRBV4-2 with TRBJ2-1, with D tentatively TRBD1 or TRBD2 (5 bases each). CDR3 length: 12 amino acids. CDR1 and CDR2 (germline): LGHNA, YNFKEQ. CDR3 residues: CASSQGPSEQIF. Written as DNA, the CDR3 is TGTGCCAGCAGCCAGGGACCCAGTGAGCAGATCTTC.

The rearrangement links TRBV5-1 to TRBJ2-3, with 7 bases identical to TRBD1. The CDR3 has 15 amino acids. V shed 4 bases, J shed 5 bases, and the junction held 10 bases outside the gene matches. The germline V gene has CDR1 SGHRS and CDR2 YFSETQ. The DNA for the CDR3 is TGCGCCAGCAGCCTCGACAGGGTCCCCCAAGATACGCAGTATTTT. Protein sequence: CASSLDRVPQDTQYF.

The CDR3 reads CASSWDRGYGYTF. The CDR3 DNA follows: TGTGCCAGCAGCTGGGACAGGGGCTATGGCTACACCTTC. The chain links TRBV13 to TRBJ1-2, with TRBD1 matching 10 bases. Losses at the gene ends were 4 bases for V and 4 bases for J; bases not matched to a gene: 0. The germline gives CDR1 PRHDT, CDR2 FYEKMQ (reference sequence). The CDR3 runs to 13 residues.

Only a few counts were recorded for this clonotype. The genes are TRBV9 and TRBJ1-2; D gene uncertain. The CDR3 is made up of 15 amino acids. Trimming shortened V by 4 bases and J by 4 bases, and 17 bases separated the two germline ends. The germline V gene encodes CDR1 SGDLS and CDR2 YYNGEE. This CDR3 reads CASSPPMARIYGYTF. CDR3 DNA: TGTGCCAGCAGCCCCCCCATGGCCAGGATCTATGGCTACACCTTC.

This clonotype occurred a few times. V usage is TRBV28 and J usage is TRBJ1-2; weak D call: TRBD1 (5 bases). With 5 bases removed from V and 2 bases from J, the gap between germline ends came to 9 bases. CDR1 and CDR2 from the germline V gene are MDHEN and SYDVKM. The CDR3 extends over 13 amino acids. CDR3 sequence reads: CASSQDRNYGYTF. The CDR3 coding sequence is TGTGCCAGCAGTCAAGACAGAAACTATGGCTACACCTTC.

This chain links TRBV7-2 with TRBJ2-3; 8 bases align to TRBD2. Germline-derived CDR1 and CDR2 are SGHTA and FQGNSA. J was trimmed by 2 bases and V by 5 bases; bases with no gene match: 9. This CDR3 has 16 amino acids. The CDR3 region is CASSPRGRGDTDTQYF. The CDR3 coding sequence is TGTGCCAGCAGCCCCCGCGGGCGGGGGGACACAGATACGCAGTATTTT.

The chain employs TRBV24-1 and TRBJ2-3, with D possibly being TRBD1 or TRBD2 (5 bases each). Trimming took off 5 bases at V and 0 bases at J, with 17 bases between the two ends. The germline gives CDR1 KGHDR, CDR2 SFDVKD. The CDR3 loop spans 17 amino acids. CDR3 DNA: TGTGCCACCAGTGCTTCCGGGACGGTGGCTAGCACAGATACGCAGTATTTT. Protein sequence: CATSASGTVASTDTQYF.

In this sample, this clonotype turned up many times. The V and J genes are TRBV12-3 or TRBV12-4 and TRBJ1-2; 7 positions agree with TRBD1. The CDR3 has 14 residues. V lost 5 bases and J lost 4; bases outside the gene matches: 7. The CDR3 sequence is CASSPQQGSYGYTF. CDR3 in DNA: TGTGCCAGCAGTCCGCAACAGGGGAGCTATGGCTACACCTTC.

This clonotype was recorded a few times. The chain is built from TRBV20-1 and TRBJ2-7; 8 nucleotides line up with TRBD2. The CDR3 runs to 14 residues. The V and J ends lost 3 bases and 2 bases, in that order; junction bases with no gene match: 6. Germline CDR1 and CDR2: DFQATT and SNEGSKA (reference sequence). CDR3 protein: CSASDQRGTYEQYF. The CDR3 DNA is TGCAGTGCTAGCGATCAGCGGGGGACCTACGAGCAGTACTTC.

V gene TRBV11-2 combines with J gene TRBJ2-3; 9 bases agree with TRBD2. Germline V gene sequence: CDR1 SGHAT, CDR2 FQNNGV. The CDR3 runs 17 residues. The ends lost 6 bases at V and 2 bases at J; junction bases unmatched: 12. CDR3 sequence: CASRRTETSGYTDTQYF. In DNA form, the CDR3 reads TGTGCCAGCAGACGTACCGAGACTAGCGGTTACACAGATACGCAGTATTTT.

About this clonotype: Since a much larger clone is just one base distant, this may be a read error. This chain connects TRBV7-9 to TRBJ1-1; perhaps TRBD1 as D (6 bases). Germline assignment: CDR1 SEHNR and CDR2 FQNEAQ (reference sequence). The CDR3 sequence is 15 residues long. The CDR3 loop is CASSSSRGFGTEALF. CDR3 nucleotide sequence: TGTGCCAGCAGCTCCTCTAGGGGGTTTGGCACTGAAGCTTTATTT. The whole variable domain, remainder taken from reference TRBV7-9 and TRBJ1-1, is DTGVSQNPRHKITKRGQNVTFRCDPISEHNRLYWYRQTLGQGPEFLTYFQNEAQLEKSRLLSDRFSAERPKGSFSTLEIQRTEQGDSAMYLCASSSSRGFGTEALFGQGTRLTVV.

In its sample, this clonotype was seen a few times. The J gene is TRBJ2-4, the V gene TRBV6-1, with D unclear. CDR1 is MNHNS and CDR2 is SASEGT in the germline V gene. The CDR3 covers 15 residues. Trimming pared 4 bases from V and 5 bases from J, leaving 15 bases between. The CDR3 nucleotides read TGTGCCAGCAGTGGAGGCCAGGCTGGAGAAAACATTCAGTACTTC. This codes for CASSGGQAGENIQYF.

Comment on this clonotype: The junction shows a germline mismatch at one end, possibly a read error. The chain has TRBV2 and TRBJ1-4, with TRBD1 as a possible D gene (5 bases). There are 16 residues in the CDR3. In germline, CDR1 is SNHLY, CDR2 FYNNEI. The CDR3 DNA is TGTTCCAGCAGCGCCGGTTCGAGGGGTCTTGTGGAAAAACTGTTTTTT. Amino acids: CSSSAGSRGLVEKLFF.

The CDR3 DNA reads as TGTGCCAGCAGCCGCACTCTTAAAGAGACCCAGTACTTC. Amino acids: CASSRTLKETQYF. The rearrangement links TRBV6-1 to TRBJ2-5; D uncertain. This CDR3 is 13 amino acids long. Trimming left V 6 bases short and J 3 bases short, with 11 bases between. Germline-derived CDR1 and CDR2 are MNHNS and SASEGT.

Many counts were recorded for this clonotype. The CDR3 region has the DNA TGTGCCAGCAGCCAAGTTAGGGGTAGCGGGGGGACCGAAGAGACCCAGTACTTC. Amino acid sequence: CASSQVRGSGGTEETQYF. The gene calls are TRBV4-2 and TRBJ2-5, with TRBD2 matching 10 bases. This CDR3 spans 18 amino acids. The germline CDR1 and CDR2 sequences are LGHNA and YNFKEQ. J lost 3 bases, V lost 1 base, and 11 bases had no gene match.

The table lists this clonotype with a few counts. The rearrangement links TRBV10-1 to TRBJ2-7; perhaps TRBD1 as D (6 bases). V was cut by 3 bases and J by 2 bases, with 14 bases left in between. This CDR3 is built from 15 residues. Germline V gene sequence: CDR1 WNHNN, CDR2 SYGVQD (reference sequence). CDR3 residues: CASSEGQNLPYEQYV. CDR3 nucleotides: TGCGCCAGCAGTGAAGGACAGAACTTACCCTACGAGCAGTACGTC.

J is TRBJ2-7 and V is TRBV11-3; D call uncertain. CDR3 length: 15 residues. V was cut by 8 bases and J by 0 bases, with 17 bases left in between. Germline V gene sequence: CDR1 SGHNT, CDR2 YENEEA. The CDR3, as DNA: TGTGCCAGCGACTCCCGGTTCTGGGCCTCCTACGAGCAGTACGTC. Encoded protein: CASDSRFWASYEQYV.